The T cell receptor beta chain under discussion was sequenced for a study of cytomegalovirus exposure and HLA in healthy donors. Study-level findings and limits: Rare TCR sequences predominated, though certain public TCRs were found in many donors. Testing in vitro showed a few CMV-associated chains specific for CMV antigens. Some highly shared sequence variants likely arose as a pipeline artifact.

With 10 bases clipped from V and 7 bases from J, the junction kept 8 bases outside the gene matches. The length of the CDR3 is 14 residues. Germline lookup yields CDR1 MGHDK and CDR2 SYGVNS. Comment on this clone: Its antigen is currently unknown.

PCR was performed using 60 Vbeta and 13 Jbeta primers. Assay: immunoSEQ multiplex PCR; the TCRdb copy retains only in-frame clones and omits some. This sample has nearly 110,000 clones, with 82% found just once. The TCR comes from a man in his thirties or forties in good health and CMV-seropositive. The gene calls are TRBV25-1 and TRBJ2-1, with TRBD2 matching 12 bases. The specimen was PBMCs. Here the CDR3 reads CAIGLAGRRNEQFF. In nucleotides, the CDR3 is TGTGCCATTGGACTAGCGGGGAGGAGGAATGAGCAGTTCTTC.